These 23 T cell receptor beta chains were all obtained from the same sample, sequenced in a study of cytomegalovirus exposure and HLA in healthy donors. Amplification used 60 Vbeta primers and 13 Jbeta primers. Data came from immunoSEQ multiplex PCR; TCRdb stores just in-frame clones and leaves some out. The sample shows roughly 150,000 clones, 80% to 85% of them seen only once. Input material: PBMCs. These receptors were taken from a girl aged 2-10 years in good health and CMV-seropositive.

This chain joins TRBV6-5 and TRBJ2-3, with 8 bases matching TRBD2. This CDR3 is 15 amino acids long. Germline-derived CDR1 and CDR2 are MNHEY and SVGAGI. J gave up 6 bases and V 2 bases, and 7 bases lay outside the gene matches. The CDR3 DNA is TGTGCCAGCAGTTACGAACTTAGCGGGACCGATACGCAGTATTTT. Translated, it gives CASSYELSGTDTQYF.

The rearrangement uses TRBV4-1 and TRBJ1-5, with TRBD1 matching 7 bases. CDR3 length: 14 amino acids. CDR1 MGHRA and CDR2 YSYEKL come from the germline V gene. Germline trimming cut 6 bases from V and 4 bases from J; bases unmatched to any gene: 6. CDR3 DNA: TGCGCCAGCAGAAGGGGGCTTGGAAATCAGCCCCAGCATTTT. This gives the protein CASRRGLGNQPQHF.

This rearrangement joins TRBV25-1 to TRBJ1-3; D not resolved. The CDR3 totals 13 residues. The V end was cut by 1 base, the J end by 4 bases, with 5 bases between. Germline assignment: CDR1 MGHDK and CDR2 SYGVNS. The CDR3 protein is CASSESGGNTIYF. The CDR3 DNA reads as TGTGCCAGCAGTGAATCGGGGGGAAACACCATATATTTT.

A note on this clone: The junction and the germline gene differ at one end; a read error may be behind it. This rearrangement joins TRBV19 to TRBJ1-1, with D unclear. Germline V gene data show CDR1 as LNHDA and CDR2 as SQIVND (reference sequence). The CDR3 spans 14 residues. The CDR3 bases are TGTGCCAGTAGCATAGACTGGAAGCGGTCTGAAGCTTTCTTT. It encodes CASSIDWKRSEAFF.

V is TRBV15 and J is TRBJ1-2; unclear D gene. Trimming left V 5 bases short and J 8 bases short, with 15 bases between. The CDR3 covers 13 residues. Germline-derived CDR1 and CDR2 are LNHNV and YYDKDF (reference sequence). CDR3 in DNA: TGTGCCACCAGCTTGCGGGAACCGGGGGGCTACACCTTC. Protein product: CATSLREPGGYTF. The variable domain in full, with the rest retrieved from reference TRBV15 and TRBJ1-2, is DAMVIQNPRYQVTQFGKPVTLSCSQTLNHNVMYWYQQKSSQAPKLLFHYYDKDFNNEADTPDNFQSRRPNTSFCFLDIRSPGLGDTAMYLCATSLREPGGYTFGSGTRLTVV.

V is TRBV4-1 and J is TRBJ2-3, with TRBD2 matching over 9 bases. The trim removed 2 bases at V and 7 bases at J, leaving 10 bases unmatched. This CDR3 has 16 amino acids. The germline CDR1 and CDR2 sequences are MGHRA and YSYEKL. CDR3: CASSQRSGRSKNTQYF. The CDR3 coding sequence is TGCGCCAGCAGCCAAAGGAGCGGGAGGTCGAAGAATACGCAGTATTTT.

The chain couples TRBV30 to TRBJ1-3, with D unresolved. The germline gives CDR1 GTSNPN, CDR2 SVGIG (reference sequence). The CDR3 sequence is 12 residues long. Trimming pared 4 bases from V and 4 bases from J, leaving 8 bases between. The CDR3 bases are TGTGCCTGGACCTTTTCCGGAAACACCATATATTTT. As protein: CAWTFSGNTIYF. The full variable domain, completed using reference TRBV30 and TRBJ1-3, is SQTIHQWPATLVQPVGSPLSLECTVEGTSNPNLYWYRQAAGRGLQLLFYSVGIGQISSEVPQNLSASRPQDRQFILSSKKLLLSDSGFYLCAWTFSGNTIYFGEGSWLTVV.

The V call is TRBV29-1, the J call TRBJ1-2; TRBD1 aligns across 10 bases. The CDR3 is 14 amino acids. The germline CDR1 and CDR2 sequences are SQVTM and ANQGSEA. With 6 bases clipped from V and 3 bases from J, the junction kept 7 bases outside the gene matches. CDR3 sequence reads: CSVAGTGDYYGYTF. Written as DNA, the CDR3 is TGCAGCGTCGCCGGGACAGGGGACTACTATGGCTACACCTTC.

CDR3 DNA: TGTGCCAGCAGCTCCGGACAGGACCAGCCCCAGCATTTT. Protein sequence: CASSSGQDQPQHF. The V call is TRBV7-9, the J call TRBJ1-5, with 7 bases matching TRBD1. The CDR3 extends over 13 amino acids. Trimming removed 4 bases from V and 7 bases from J; junction bases left unmatched: 4. Germline V gives CDR1 SEHNR, CDR2 FQNEAQ (reference sequence).

Here the CDR3 DNA reads TGTGCCAGCAGTGGACCGGGACAGCGAGTAACTCCCTATGGCTACACCTTC. It codes for CASSGPGQRVTPYGYTF. The chain links TRBV6-1 to TRBJ1-2; 7 nucleotides match TRBD1. Trimming at V came to 4 bases and at J to 4 bases, leaving 15 bases not matched to a gene. Germline V lookup: CDR1 MNHNS, CDR2 SASEGT. This CDR3 has 17 residues.

CDR3 amino acids: CASSFTGTSVSTDTQYF. CDR3 nucleotide sequence: TGTGCCAGCAGCTTTACCGGGACTAGCGTTAGCACAGATACGCAGTATTTT. The chain joins TRBV5-4 to TRBJ2-3, with TRBD2 matching over 10 bases. There are 17 residues in the CDR3. The J segment lost 0 bases and the V segment lost 2 bases, leaving 6 bases of the junction unmatched. CDR1 is SGHNT, CDR2 YYREEE, per germline (reference sequence).

Comment on this clone: A junction boundary mismatches the germline segment, possibly from a read error. The chain joins TRBV7-7 to TRBJ2-7; D may be TRBD2 (5 bases). Germline V gene lookup returns CDR1 SSHAT and CDR2 FNYEAQ (reference sequence). The CDR3 spans 12 residues. The CDR3 loop reads CASSPATGEQYF. The CDR3 DNA sequence: TGTGCTAGCAGCCCAGCGACGGGAGAGCAGTACTTC.

V is TRBV5-1 and J is TRBJ2-1; 8 bases match TRBD1. Germline V gene lookup returns CDR1 SGHRS and CDR2 YFSETQ. The V segment lost 3 bases and the J segment 3 bases; nucleotides outside the gene matches: 11. The CDR3 runs to 17 residues. The CDR3 DNA follows: TGCGCCAGCAGCTCGGCACCCTGGACAGGGATCTACAATGAGCAGTTCTTC. Translation: CASSSAPWTGIYNEQFF. Based on the CDR3 plus reference TRBV5-1 and TRBJ2-1, the full variable domain is KAGVTQTPRYLIKTRGQQVTLSCSPISGHRSVSWYQQTPGQGLQFLFEYFSETQRNKGNFPGRFSGRQFSNSRSEMNVSTLELGDSALYLCASSSAPWTGIYNEQFFGPGTRLTVL.

This clone was seen once. The chain couples TRBV6-5 to TRBJ2-1; TRBD2 aligns across 9 bases. The CDR3 covers 14 residues. V lost 5 bases and J lost 9; bases outside the gene matches: 8. Germline loops: CDR1 MNHEY, CDR2 SVGAGI. The CDR3 nucleotides are TGTGCCAGCAGTCCCGGGGTAGCGGGAGCTGAGCAGTTCTTC. Protein sequence: CASSPGVAGAEQFF.

The rearrangement links TRBV4-1 to TRBJ2-7; D possibly corresponds to TRBD1 (5 bases). Germline CDR1 MGHRA, CDR2 YSYEKL. CDR3 size: 15 residues. Trimming shortened V by 1 base and J by 4 bases, and 14 bases separated the two germline ends. The CDR3 DNA follows: TGCGCCAGCAGCCAAGGTTCAGGGCCTGGATACGAGCAGTACTTC. This gives the protein CASSQGSGPGYEQYF.

The chain employs TRBV18 and TRBJ1-1, with unresolved D. This CDR3 region has 13 residues. V lost 1 base to trimming and J lost 1 base, with 4 bases between them. Germline CDR1 and CDR2: KGHSH and LQKENI. Here the CDR3 DNA reads TGTGCCAGCTCACCACTAGCGAACACTGAAGCTTTCTTT. This sequence encodes CASSPLANTEAFF.

The CDR3: CASSPGGDRGLTDYGYTF. The CDR3 bases are TGTGCCAGCAGCCCGGGGGGGGACAGGGGACTAACAGACTATGGCTACACCTTC. V gene TRBV5-4 combines with J gene TRBJ1-2; 10 bases agree with TRBD1. V trimming: 4 bases; J trimming: 3 bases; junction bases outside the gene matches: 15. The CDR3 consists of 18 residues. Germline CDR1 SGHNT, CDR2 YYREEE (reference sequence).

The J gene is TRBJ2-2, the V gene TRBV28; D is possibly TRBD2 (5 bases). The ends were cut back, 4 bases at V and 1 base at J, with 7 bases in the middle. Germline V gene data show CDR1 as MDHEN and CDR2 as SYDVKM. This CDR3 has 14 amino acids. CDR3 region: CASSSGGNTGELFF. CDR3 nucleotides: TGTGCCAGCAGTTCCGGAGGGAACACCGGGGAGCTGTTTTTT.

The chain couples TRBV10-3 to TRBJ2-7; TRBD2 matches at 8 bases. Germline V lookup: CDR1 ENHRY, CDR2 SYGVKD. This CDR3 spans 16 amino acids. The J segment lost 0 bases and the V segment lost 0 bases, leaving 4 bases of the junction unmatched. Here the CDR3 DNA reads TGTGCCATCAGTGAGTCAGGCGGGAGGAGCTCCTACGAGCAGTACTTC. Translation gives CAISESGGRSSYEQYF.

This chain links TRBV5-4 with TRBJ2-1; 9 bases are shared with TRBD1. Germline-derived CDR1 and CDR2 are SGHNT and YYREEE (reference sequence). Trimming at V came to 4 bases and at J to 10 bases, leaving 18 bases not matched to a gene. The length of the CDR3 is 17 residues. In nucleotides, the CDR3 is TGTGCCAGCAGCCTCACCACACACACGGGACAGGGAGACGAGCAGTTCTTC. Its protein is CASSLTTHTGQGDEQFF.

This rearrangement joins TRBV25-1 to TRBJ2-1; a weak D match, TRBD1 (6 bases). Germline V gene lookup returns CDR1 MGHDK and CDR2 SYGVNS. V was pared by 8 bases and J by 8 bases, with 19 bases between. The CDR3 is made up of 14 amino acids. The CDR3 reads CASQGHYNIHEQFF. CDR3 nucleotides: TGTGCCAGCCAGGGGCACTATAATATCCATGAGCAGTTCTTC.

This sequence joins TRBV27 and TRBJ2-2, with D hard to call. The length of the CDR3 is 14 residues. The germline V gene has CDR1 MNHEY and CDR2 SMNVEV (reference sequence). The ends were cut back, 4 bases at V and 3 bases at J, with 9 bases in the middle. For the CDR3, the DNA is TGTGCCAGCAGTTACCTCAGGTACACCGGGGAGCTGTTTTTT. Amino acid sequence: CASSYLRYTGELFF.

In DNA, the CDR3 is TGTGCCAGCAGTGCCCATTTCGGTCAGGGGTTTTACTTC. Its protein product is CASSAHFGQGFYF. This chain joins TRBV2 and TRBJ2-7; D is possibly TRBD1 (6 bases). The germline V gene has CDR1 SNHLY and CDR2 FYNNEI. The CDR3 runs to 13 residues. Trimming pared 4 bases from V and 13 bases from J, leaving 20 bases between.